This T cell receptor (beta chain) comes out of a study of blood T cell repertoires in COVID-19. Study details: Donors in the United States, Italy and Spain gave samples during acute or convalescent COVID-19. T cells, B-cell-depleted T cells, or PBMCs supplied cDNA or gDNA.

V dropped 5 bases and J dropped 6; count of bases not matched to a gene: 15. Germline-derived CDR1 and CDR2 are MGHDK and SYGVNS. The CDR3 covers 17 residues. Original processing notes: Amplifying reference gene primers gave estimates of nucleated cell counts. TCRdb's table, derived via immunoSEQ multiplex PCR, lists solely in-frame clones and lacks some. The V and J calls and clone size come from that table; D and trimming were worked out from the DNA. There are a few hundred thousand clones in the sample; about nine tenths occur only once, and roughly 2.3% lies in the top ten. This sequence was found in a man younger than 35 with active or convalescent COVID-19. This sequence joins TRBV25-1 and TRBJ2-1; 8 nucleotides line up with TRBD2. The material sequenced was peripheral blood. CDR3 DNA sequence: TGTGCCAGCAGTCTCCTCCCGGCGGGAGGAATCGTCAATGAGCAGTTCTTC. Protein sequence: CASSLLPAGGIVNEQFF.